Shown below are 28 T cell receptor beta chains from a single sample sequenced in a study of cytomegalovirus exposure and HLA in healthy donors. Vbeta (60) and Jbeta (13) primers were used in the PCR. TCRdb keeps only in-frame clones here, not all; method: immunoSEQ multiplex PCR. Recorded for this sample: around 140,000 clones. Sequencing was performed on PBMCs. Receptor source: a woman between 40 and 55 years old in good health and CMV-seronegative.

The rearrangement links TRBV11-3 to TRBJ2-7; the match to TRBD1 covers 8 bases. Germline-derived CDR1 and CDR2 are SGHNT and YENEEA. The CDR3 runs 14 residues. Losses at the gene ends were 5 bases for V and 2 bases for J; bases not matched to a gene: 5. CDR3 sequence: CASSQGQGTYEQYF. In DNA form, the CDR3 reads TGTGCCAGCAGCCAAGGACAGGGAACCTACGAGCAGTACTTC. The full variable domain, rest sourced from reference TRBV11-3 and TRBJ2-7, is EAGVVQSPRYKIIEKKQPVAFWCNPISGHNTLYWYLQNLGQGPELLIRYENEEAVDDSQLPKDRFSAERLKGVDSTLKIQPAELGDSAVYLCASSQGQGTYEQYFGPGTRLTVT.

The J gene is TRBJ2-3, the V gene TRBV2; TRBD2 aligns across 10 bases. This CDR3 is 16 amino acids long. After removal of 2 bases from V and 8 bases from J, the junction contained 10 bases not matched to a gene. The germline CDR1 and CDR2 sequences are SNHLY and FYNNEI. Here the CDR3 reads CASSERGAGGRGTQYF. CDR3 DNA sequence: TGTGCCAGCAGTGAAAGAGGAGCGGGGGGGCGTGGTACGCAGTATTTT.

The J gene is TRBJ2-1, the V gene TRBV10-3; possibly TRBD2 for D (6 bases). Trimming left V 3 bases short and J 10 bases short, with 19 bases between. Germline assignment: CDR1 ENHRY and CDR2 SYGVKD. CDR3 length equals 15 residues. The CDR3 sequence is CAISDNRGTLGEQFF. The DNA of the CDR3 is TGTGCCATCAGTGATAATCGGGGGACCCTGGGGGAGCAGTTCTTC.

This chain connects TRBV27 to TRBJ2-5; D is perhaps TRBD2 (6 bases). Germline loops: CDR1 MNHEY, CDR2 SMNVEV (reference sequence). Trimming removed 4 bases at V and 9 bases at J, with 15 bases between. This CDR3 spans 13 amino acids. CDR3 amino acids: CASSSSRRGAQYF. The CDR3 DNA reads TGTGCCAGCAGTTCCTCTAGGAGGGGAGCCCAGTACTTC.

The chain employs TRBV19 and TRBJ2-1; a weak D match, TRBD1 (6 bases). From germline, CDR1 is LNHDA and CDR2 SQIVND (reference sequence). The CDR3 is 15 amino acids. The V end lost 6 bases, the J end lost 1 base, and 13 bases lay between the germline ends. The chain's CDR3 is CASRPNRVSYNEQFF. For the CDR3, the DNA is TGTGCCAGTAGGCCAAACAGGGTATCCTACAATGAGCAGTTCTTC.

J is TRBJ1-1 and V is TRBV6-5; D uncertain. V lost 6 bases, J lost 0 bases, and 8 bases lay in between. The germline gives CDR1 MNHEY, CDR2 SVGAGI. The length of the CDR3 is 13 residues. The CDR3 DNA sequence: TGTGCCAGCAGGACATCAATGAACACTGAAGCTTTCTTT. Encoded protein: CASRTSMNTEAFF.

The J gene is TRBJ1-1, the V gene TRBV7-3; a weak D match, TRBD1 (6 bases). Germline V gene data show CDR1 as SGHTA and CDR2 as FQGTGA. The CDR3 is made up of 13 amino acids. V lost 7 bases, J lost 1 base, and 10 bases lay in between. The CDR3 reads CASKVGQNTEAFF. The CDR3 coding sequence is TGTGCCAGCAAGGTGGGACAGAACACTGAAGCTTTCTTT.

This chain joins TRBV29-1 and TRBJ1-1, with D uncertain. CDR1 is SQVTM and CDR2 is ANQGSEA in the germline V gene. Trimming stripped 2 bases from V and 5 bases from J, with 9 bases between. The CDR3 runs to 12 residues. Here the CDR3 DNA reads TGCAGCGTTGAATGGTCGGGGACTGAAGCTTTCTTT. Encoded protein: CSVEWSGTEAFF.

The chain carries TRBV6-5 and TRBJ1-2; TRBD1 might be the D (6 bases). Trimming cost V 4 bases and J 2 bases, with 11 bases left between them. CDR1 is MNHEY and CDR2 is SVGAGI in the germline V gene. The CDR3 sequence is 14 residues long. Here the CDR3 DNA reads TGTGCCAGCAGTTCTATAGACAGGAACTATGGCTACACCTTC. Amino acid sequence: CASSSIDRNYGYTF.

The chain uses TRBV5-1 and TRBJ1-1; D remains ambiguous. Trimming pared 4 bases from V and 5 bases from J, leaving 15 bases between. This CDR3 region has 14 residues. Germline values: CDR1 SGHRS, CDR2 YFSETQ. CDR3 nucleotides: TGCGCCAGCAGCGACACCGAGGGCGGGACTGAAGCTTTCTTT. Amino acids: CASSDTEGGTEAFF.

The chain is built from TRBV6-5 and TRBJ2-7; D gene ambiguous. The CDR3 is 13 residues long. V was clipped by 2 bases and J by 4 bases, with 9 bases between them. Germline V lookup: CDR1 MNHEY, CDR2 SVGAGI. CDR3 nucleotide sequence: TGTGCCAGCAGTTACCTAGGCAGTTACGAGCAGTACGTC. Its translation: CASSYLGSYEQYV.

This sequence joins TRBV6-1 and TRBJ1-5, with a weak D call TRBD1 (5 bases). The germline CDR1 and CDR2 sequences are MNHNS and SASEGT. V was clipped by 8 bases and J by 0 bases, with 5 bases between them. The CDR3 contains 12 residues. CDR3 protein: CASQGSNQPQHF. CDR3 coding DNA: TGTGCCAGCCAGGGTAGCAATCAGCCCCAGCATTTT.

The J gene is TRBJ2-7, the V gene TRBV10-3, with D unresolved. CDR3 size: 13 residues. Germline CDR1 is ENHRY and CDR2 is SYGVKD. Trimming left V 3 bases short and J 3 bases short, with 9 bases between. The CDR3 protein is CAISEGGIYEQYF. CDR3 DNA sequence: TGTGCCATCAGTGAAGGCGGAATCTACGAGCAGTACTTC.

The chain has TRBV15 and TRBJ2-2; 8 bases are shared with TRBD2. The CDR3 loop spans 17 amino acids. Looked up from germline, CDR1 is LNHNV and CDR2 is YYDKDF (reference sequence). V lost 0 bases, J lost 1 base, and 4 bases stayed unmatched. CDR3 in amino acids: CATSRDLLAGNTGELFF. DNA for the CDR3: TGTGCCACCAGCAGAGATCTGCTAGCGGGGAACACCGGGGAGCTGTTTTTT.

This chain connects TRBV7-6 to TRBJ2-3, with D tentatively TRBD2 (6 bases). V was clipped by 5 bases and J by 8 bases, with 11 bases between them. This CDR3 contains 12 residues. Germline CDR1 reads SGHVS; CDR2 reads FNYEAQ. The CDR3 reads CASSPPGGTQYF. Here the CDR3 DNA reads TGTGCCAGCAGCCCCCCCGGGGGTACGCAGTATTTT. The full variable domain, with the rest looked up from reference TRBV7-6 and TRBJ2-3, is GAGVSQSPRYKVTKRGQDVALRCDPISGHVSLYWYRQALGQGPEFLTYFNYEAQQDKSGLPNDRFSAERPEGSISTLTIQRTEQRDSAMYRCASSPPGGTQYFGPGTRLTVL.

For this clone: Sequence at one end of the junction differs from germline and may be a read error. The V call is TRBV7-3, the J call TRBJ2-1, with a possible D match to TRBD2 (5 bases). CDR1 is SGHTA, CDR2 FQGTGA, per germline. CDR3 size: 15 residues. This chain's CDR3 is CAGSFGLSSYNEQFF. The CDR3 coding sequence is TGTGCCGGCAGCTTCGGACTGAGCTCCTACAATGAGCAGTTCTTC.

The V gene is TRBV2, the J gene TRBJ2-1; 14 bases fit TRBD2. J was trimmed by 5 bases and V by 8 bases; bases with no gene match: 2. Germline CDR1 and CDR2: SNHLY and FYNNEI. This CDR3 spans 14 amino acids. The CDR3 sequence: CASGTSGGNNEQFF. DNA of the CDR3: TGTGCCAGCGGGACTAGCGGGGGAAACAATGAGCAGTTCTTC.

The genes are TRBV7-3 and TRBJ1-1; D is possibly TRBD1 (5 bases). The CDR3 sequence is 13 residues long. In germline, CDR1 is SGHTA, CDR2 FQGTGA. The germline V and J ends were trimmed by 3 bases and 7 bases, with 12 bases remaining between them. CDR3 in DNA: TGTGCCAGCAGCTTCGACAGAGAGCGTGAAGCTTTCTTT. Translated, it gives CASSFDREREAFF.

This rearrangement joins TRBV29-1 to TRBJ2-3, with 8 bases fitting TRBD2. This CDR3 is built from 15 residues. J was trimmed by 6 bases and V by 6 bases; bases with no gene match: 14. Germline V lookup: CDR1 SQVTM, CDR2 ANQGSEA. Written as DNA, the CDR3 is TGCAGCGTCGTATCTTTAGCGGGGACTTCGGATACGCAGTATTTT. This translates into CSVVSLAGTSDTQYF.

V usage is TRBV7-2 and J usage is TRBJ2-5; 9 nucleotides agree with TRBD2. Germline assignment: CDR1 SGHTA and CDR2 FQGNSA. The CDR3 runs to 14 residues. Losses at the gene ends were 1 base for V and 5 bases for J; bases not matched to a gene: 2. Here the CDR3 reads CASSLVRGGETQYF. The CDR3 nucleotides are TGTGCCAGCAGCTTAGTGCGGGGGGGGGAGACCCAGTACTTC.

The CDR3 DNA follows: TGTGCCAGCAGTGAAGGGAGGGAAACTGGGGCCAACGTCCTGACTTTC. Its translation is CASSEGRETGANVLTF. The chain recombines TRBV2 with TRBJ2-6; D perhaps matches TRBD2 (6 bases). V was clipped by 1 base and J by 2 bases, with 9 bases between them. The length of the CDR3 is 16 residues. Germline CDR1 reads SNHLY; CDR2 reads FYNNEI.

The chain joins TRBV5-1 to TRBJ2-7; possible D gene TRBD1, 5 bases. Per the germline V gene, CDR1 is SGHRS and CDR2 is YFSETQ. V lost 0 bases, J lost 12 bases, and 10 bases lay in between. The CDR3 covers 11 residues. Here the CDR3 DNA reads TGCGCCAGCAGCTTGGGACAGAACCGGTACTTC. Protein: CASSLGQNRYF.

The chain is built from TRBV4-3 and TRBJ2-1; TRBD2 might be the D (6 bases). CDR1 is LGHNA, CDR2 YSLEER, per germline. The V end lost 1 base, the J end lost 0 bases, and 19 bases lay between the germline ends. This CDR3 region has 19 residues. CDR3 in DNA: TGCGCCAGCAGCCAAGTGGGGGGAAGGCCCCTGCGCTCCTACAATGAGCAGTTCTTC. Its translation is CASSQVGGRPLRSYNEQFF.

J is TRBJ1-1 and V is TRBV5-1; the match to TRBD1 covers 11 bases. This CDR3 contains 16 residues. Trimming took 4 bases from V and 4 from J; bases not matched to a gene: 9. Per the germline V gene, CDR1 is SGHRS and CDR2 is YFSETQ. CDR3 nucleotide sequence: TGCGCCAGCAGCAGCGGACAGGGGGCTTGGGGCACTGAAGCTTTCTTT. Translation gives CASSSGQGAWGTEAFF.

CDR3 bases: TGTGCCAGCAGCTTTCTCGGTGAAACGCAGTATTTT. Translated: CASSFLGETQYF. This sequence joins TRBV7-9 and TRBJ2-3; D remains unclear. V dropped 3 bases and J dropped 9 bases, with 10 bases sitting between them. The CDR3 extends over 12 amino acids. Germline assignment: CDR1 SEHNR and CDR2 FQNEAQ (reference sequence).

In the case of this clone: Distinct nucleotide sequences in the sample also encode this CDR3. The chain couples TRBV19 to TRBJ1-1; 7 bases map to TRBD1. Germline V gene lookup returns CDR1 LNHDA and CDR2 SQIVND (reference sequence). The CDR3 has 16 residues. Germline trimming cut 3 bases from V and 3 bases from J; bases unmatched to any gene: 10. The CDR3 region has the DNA TGTGCCAGTAGTATCCCCCCGACAGGGACGGACACTGAAGCTTTCTTT. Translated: CASSIPPTGTDTEAFF.

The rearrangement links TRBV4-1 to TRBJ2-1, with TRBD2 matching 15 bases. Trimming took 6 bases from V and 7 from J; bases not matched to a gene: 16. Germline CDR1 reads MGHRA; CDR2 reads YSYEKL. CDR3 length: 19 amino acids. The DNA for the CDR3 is TGCGCCAGCAGTCAACTGGGACTAGCGGGGGGTCTCAGGGGTAATGAGCAGTTCTTC. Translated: CASSQLGLAGGLRGNEQFF.

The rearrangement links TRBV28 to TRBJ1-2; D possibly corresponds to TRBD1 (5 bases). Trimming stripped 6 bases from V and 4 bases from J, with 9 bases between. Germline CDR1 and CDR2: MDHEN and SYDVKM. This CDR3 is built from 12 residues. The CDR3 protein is CASSGGPYGYTF. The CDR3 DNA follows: TGTGCCAGCAGCGGGGGTCCCTATGGCTACACCTTC.